Shown below are 11 T cell receptor beta chains from a single sample sequenced in a study of T cell responses to AZD1222 COVID-19 vaccine. Produced via immunoSEQ multiplex PCR; TCRdb's table is partial and in-frame only. The sample has roughly 100,000 clones; around 86% are singletons. The input for sequencing was peripheral blood, taken 28 days after the second dose of the MenACWY control vaccine. These TCRs come from an adult who received the MenACWY meningococcal vaccine as a control.

This clone was seen just once. The chain carries TRBV3-1 (or the pseudogene TRBV3-2) and TRBJ2-3; D is uncertain. Per the germline V gene, CDR1 is LGHDT and CDR2 is YNNKEL (reference sequence). This CDR3 is built from 15 residues. V was trimmed by 7 bases and J by 0 bases, leaving 14 bases between them. CDR3 protein: CASTSGDFSTDTQYF. As DNA, the CDR3 is TGTGCCAGCACCTCCGGAGACTTTAGCACAGATACGCAGTATTTT.

This clone showed up just a few times. The rearrangement links TRBV2 to TRBJ2-7; D unclear. Germline-derived CDR1 and CDR2 are SNHLY and FYNNEI. The ends were cut back, 2 bases at V and 6 bases at J, with 5 bases in the middle. This CDR3 comprises 11 residues. In DNA form, the CDR3 reads TGTGCCAGCAGTGAATTCCTCGAGCAGTACTTC. It is translated as CASSEFLEQYF.

The V gene is TRBV25-1, the J gene TRBJ2-7; maybe TRBD2 (6 bases). Germline V lookup: CDR1 MGHDK, CDR2 SYGVNS. The germline V and J ends were trimmed by 4 bases and 6 bases, with 16 bases remaining between them. The CDR3 loop spans 14 amino acids. This chain's CDR3 is CASSGARLGGEQYF. The CDR3 nucleotides read TGTGCCAGCAGTGGGGCCCGGTTGGGGGGCGAGCAGTACTTC.

V gene TRBV5-6 combines with J gene TRBJ2-7; 8 nucleotides match TRBD1. V lost 2 bases to trimming and J lost 2 bases; unmatched junction nucleotides: 12. Looked up from germline, CDR1 is SGHDT and CDR2 is YYEEEE. CDR3 length equals 17 residues. The CDR3 DNA follows: TGTGCCAGCAGCTTCAAAAACAGGGGGTGGGTTCCCTACGAGCAGTACTTC. Its protein product is CASSFKNRGWVPYEQYF.

The V call is TRBV29-1, the J call TRBJ1-3; D might be TRBD1 (5 bases). V lost 4 bases to trimming and J lost 0 bases, with 10 bases between them. CDR1 and CDR2 from the germline V gene are SQVTM and ANQGSEA. The length of the CDR3 is 14 residues. The CDR3 DNA reads as TGCAGCGTTGCCCAGGGCCACTCTGGAAACACCATATATTTT. It codes for CSVAQGHSGNTIYF.

The V call is TRBV5-1, the J call TRBJ2-3; D is ambiguous. CDR1 is SGHRS and CDR2 is YFSETQ in the germline V gene. The CDR3 is 11 residues long. The V gene lost 4 bases and the J gene lost 7 bases, with 7 bases spanning the gap. CDR3 sequence reads: CASSLGYTQYF. The CDR3 DNA sequence: TGCGCCAGCAGCCTAGGATATACGCAGTATTTT.

This clone was seen a single time. The V call is TRBV24-1, the J call TRBJ1-2; 7 bases agree with TRBD1. This CDR3 has 14 residues. With V trimmed by 4 bases and J by 13 bases, 14 bases remained unmatched. Germline CDR1 is KGHDR and CDR2 is SFDVKD. CDR3 residues: CATSDSDRARPCTF. As DNA, the CDR3 is TGTGCCACCAGTGACTCCGACAGGGCCCGCCCTTGCACCTTC.

This clone was seen once. The J gene is TRBJ2-1, the V gene TRBV24-1; 9 positions match TRBD1. The CDR3 is 14 residues long. The V gene end was trimmed by 7 bases and the J gene end by 4 bases; junction bases not matched to a gene: 4. Germline V gene sequence: CDR1 KGHDR, CDR2 SFDVKD. The CDR3, as DNA: TGTGCCACCAGCCGGGACAGGGTTTACAATGAGCAGTTCTTC. It yields the protein CATSRDRVYNEQFF.

This rearrangement joins TRBV7-7 to TRBJ1-1; D is unresolved. Between the trimmed V and J ends, which lost 5 bases and 1 base, there was a span of 8 bases. Germline values: CDR1 SSHAT, CDR2 FNYEAQ (reference sequence). This CDR3 region has 13 residues. CDR3 amino acids: CASSMSKNTEAFF. The CDR3 nucleotides read TGTGCCAGCAGCATGAGTAAGAACACTGAAGCTTTCTTT.

The chain links TRBV4-3 to TRBJ1-2; D ambiguous. The CDR3 runs to 15 residues. Germline assignment: CDR1 LGHNA and CDR2 YSLEER. The V gene lost 0 bases and the J gene lost 6 bases, with 14 bases spanning the gap. The CDR3 DNA is TGCGCCAGCAGCCAAGATCTCGCGGGGAAGGATGGCTACACCTTC. Its translation is CASSQDLAGKDGYTF.

This clone was found a few times. The chain joins TRBV3-1 (or the pseudogene TRBV3-2) to TRBJ2-4, with 8 bases that match TRBD1. This CDR3 has 14 residues. V lost 4 bases, J lost 6 bases, and 5 bases stayed unmatched. Germline CDR1 reads LGHDT; CDR2 reads YNNKEL (reference sequence). The CDR3 loop reads CASSLRTGINIQYF. The CDR3 DNA sequence: TGTGCCAGCAGCCTAAGGACAGGGATAAACATTCAGTACTTC.